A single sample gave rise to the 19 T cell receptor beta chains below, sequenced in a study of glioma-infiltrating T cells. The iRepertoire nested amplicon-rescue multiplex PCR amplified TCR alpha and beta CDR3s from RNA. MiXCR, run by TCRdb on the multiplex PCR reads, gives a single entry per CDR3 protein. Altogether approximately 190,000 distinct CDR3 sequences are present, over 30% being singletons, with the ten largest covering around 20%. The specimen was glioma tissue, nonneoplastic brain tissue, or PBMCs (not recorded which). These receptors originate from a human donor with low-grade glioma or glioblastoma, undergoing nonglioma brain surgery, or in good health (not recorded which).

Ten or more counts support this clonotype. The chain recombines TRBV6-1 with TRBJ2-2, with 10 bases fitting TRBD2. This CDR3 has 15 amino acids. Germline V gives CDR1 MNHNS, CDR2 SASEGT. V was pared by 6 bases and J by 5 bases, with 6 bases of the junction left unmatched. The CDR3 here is CASRPSGSWTGELFF. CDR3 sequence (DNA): TGTGCCAGCAGACCTAGCGGGAGCTGGACCGGGGAGCTGTTTTTT.

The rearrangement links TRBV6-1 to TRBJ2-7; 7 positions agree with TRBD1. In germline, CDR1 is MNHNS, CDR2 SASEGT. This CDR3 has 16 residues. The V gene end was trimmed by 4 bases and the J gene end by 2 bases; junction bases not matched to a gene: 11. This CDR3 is CASSGLGQPAPYEQYF. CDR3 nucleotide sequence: TGTGCCAGCAGTGGACTGGGACAGCCAGCACCCTACGAGCAGTACTTC.

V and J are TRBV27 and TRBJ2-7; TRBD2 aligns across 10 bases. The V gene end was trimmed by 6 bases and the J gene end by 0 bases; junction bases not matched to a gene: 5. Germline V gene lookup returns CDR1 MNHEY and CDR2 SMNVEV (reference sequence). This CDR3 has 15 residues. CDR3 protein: CASSLASGSSYEQYF. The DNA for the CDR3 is TGTGCCAGCAGCTTAGCTAGCGGGAGCTCCTACGAGCAGTACTTC.

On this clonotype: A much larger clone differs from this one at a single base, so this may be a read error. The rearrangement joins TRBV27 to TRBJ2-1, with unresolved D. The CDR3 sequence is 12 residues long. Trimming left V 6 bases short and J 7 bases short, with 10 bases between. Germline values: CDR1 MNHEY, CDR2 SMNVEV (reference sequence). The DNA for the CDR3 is TGTGCCAGCAGCCCTGGGAAAAATGAGCAGTTCTTC. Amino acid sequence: CASSPGKNEQFF.

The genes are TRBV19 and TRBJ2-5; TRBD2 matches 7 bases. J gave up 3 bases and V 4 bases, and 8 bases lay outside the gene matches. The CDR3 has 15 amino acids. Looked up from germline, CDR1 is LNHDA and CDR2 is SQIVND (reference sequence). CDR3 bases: TGTGCCAGTAGTAGGGGGGGAACCCCTAAAGAGACCCAGTACTTC. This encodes CASSRGGTPKETQYF.

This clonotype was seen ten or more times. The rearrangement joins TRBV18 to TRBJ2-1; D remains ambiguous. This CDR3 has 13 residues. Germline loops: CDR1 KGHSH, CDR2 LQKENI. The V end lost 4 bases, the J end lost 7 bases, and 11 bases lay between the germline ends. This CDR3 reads CASSLALRNEQFF. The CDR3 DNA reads TGTGCCAGCTCACTCGCTCTAAGGAATGAGCAGTTCTTC.

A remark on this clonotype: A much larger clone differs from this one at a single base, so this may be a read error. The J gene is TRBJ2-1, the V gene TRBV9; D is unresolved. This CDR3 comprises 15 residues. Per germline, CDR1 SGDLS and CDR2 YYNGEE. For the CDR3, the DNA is TGTGCCAGCAGCCCTATCCTGAGCTCCTACAATGAGCAGTTGTTC. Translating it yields CASSPILSSYNEQLF.

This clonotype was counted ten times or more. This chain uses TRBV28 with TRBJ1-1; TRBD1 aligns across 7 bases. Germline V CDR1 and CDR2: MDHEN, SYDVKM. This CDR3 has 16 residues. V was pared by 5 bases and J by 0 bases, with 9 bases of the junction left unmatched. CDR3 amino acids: CASSPDPRGLNTEAFF. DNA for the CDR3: TGTGCCAGCAGTCCTGACCCGAGGGGGCTGAACACTGAAGCTTTCTTT. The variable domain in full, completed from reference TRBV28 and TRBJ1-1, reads DVKVTQSSRYLVKRTGEKVFLECVQDMDHENMFWYRQDPGLGLRLIYFSYDVKMKEKGDIPEGYSVSREKKERFSLILESASTNQTSMYLCASSPDPRGLNTEAFFGQGTRLTVV.

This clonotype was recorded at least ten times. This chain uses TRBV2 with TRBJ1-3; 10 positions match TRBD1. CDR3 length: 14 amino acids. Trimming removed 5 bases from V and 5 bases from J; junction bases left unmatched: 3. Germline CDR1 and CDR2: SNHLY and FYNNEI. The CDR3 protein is CASSPGQGRNTIYF. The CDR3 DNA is TGTGCCAGCAGTCCGGGACAGGGGAGAAACACCATATATTTT.

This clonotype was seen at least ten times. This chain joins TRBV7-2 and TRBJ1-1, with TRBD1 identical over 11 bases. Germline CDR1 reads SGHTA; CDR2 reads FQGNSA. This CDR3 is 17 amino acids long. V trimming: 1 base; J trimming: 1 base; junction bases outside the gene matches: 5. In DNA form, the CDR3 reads TGTGCCAGCAGCTTAGTGGGGACAGGGGGAGGGAACACTGAAGCTTTCTTT. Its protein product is CASSLVGTGGGNTEAFF.

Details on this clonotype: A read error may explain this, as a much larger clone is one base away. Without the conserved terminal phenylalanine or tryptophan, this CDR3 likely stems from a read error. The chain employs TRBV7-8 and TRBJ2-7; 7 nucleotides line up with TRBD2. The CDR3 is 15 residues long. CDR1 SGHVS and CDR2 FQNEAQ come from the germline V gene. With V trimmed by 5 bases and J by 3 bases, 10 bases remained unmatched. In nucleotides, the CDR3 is TGTGCCAGCAGCCGCACTGGGGGGAGGGACTACGAGCAGTACTCC. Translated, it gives CASSRTGGRDYEQYS.

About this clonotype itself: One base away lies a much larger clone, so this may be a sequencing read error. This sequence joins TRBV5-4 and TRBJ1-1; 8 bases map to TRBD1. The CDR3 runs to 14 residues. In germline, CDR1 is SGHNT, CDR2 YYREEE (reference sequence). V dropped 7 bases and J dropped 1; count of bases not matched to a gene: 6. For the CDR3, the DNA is TGTGCCAGCGGCGAGGGACAGGCGAACACTGAAGCTTTCTTT. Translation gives CASGEGQANTEAFF.

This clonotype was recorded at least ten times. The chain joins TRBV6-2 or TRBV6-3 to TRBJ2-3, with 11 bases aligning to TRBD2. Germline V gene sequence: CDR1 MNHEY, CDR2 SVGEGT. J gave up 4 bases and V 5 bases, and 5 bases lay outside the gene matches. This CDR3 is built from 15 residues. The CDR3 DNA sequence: TGTGCCAGCAGTGCCGGGACTAGCGGAGCAGATACGCAGTATTTT. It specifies CASSAGTSGADTQYF.

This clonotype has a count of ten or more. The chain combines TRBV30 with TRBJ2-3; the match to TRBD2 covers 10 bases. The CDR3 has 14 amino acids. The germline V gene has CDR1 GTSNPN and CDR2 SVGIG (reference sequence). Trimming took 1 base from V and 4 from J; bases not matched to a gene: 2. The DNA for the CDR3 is TGTGCCTGGAGTGGGCTAGCGGGAGCAGATACGCAGTATTTT. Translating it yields CAWSGLAGADTQYF. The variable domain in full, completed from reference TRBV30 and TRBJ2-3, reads SQTIHQWPATLVQPVGSPLSLECTVEGTSNPNLYWYRQAAGRGLQLLFYSVGIGQISSEVPQNLSASRPQDRQFILSSKKLLLSDSGFYLCAWSGLAGADTQYFGPGTRLTVL.

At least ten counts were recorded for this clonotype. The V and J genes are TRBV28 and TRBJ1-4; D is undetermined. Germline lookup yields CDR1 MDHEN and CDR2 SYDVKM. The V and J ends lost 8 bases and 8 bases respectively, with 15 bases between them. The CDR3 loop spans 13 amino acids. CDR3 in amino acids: CASSAGGMEKLFF. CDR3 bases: TGTGCCAGCTCCGCGGGCGGTATGGAAAAACTGTTTTTT.

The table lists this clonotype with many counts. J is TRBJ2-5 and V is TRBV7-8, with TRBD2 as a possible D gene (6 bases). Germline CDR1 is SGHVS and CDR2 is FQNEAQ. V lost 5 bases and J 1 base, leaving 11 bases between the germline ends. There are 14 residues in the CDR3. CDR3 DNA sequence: TGTGCCAGCAGCCCAAGGCGGGGCCAAGAGACCCAGTACTTC. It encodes CASSPRRGQETQYF.

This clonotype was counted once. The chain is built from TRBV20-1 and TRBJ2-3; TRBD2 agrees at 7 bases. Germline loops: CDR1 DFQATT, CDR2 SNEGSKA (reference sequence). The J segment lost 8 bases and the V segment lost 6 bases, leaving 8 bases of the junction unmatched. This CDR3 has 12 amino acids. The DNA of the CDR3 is TGCAGTGCCATGGGCCCGGGGGGTACGCAGTATTTT. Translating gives CSAMGPGGTQYF.

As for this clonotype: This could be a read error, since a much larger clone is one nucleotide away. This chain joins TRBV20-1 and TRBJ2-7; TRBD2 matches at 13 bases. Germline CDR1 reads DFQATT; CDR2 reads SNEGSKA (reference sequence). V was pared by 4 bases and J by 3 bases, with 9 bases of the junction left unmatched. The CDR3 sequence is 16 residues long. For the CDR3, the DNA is TGCAGTGCTACCGGGACTAGCGGGATCCTGGTCTACGAGCAGTACTTC. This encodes CSATGTSGILVYEQYF.

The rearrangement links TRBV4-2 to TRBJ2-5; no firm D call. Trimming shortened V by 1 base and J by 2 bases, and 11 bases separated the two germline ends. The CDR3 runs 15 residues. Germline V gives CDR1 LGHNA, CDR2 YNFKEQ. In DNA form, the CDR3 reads TGTGCCAGCAGCCAAGTACCCAAGAGACAAGAGACCCAGTACTTC. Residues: CASSQVPKRQETQYF.